This section outlines one T cell receptor (beta chain) sequence together with its context. These data originate in a study of blood T cell repertoires in COVID-19. Study-wide context: The samples span acute and convalescent COVID-19 from the United States, Italy and Spain. T cells, B-cell-depleted T cells, or PBMCs provided the cDNA or gDNA that served as material.

CDR3 size: 15 residues. Trimming took off 4 bases at V and 0 bases at J, with 10 bases between the two ends. The germline V gene encodes CDR1 SNHLY and CDR2 FYNNEI. Here immunoSEQ multiplex PCR was the method, and the copy in TCRdb shows in-frame clones only, minus some. Of 110,000 to 150,000 clones detected, 70% to 90% appear once; the ten largest clones hold more than 9.5%. The rearrangement joins TRBV2 to TRBJ1-5; TRBD1 might be the D (5 bases). Sequencing input: peripheral blood. The receptor was derived from a woman aged 80 or older with acute or convalescent COVID-19. The chain's CDR3 is CASSAGPYSNQPQHF. In DNA form, the CDR3 reads TGTGCCAGCAGTGCAGGGCCCTATAGCAATCAGCCCCAGCATTTT.